This T cell receptor beta chain was profiled in a study of T cell clonality in common variable immunodeficiency. Whole-study findings and limits: Fewer deletions and N-nucleotide insertions were reportedly seen in common variable immunodeficiency TCR beta sequences. CVID patient heterogeneity limited repertoire-clinical complication correlations. Compared with controls, CVID subjects had fewer shared TCRbeta clones. CVID subjects showed higher TCRbeta clonality than healthy controls.

V gave up 5 bases and J gave up 1 base, with 12 bases separating them. There are 14 residues in the CDR3. Looked up from germline, CDR1 is SGHNT and CDR2 is YENEEA. For this clone: As yet, its antigen is unknown. The read halts 3 residues ahead of the CDR3 end, with the missing end drawn from the germline J gene.

TCRdb's copy holds only in-frame clones and misses some; the assay was immunoSEQ multiplex PCR. Sampling found about 5,300 clones, none seen once. The sequenced sample consisted of peripheral blood mononuclear cells. The rearrangement joins TRBV11-3 to TRBJ2-7; D is possibly TRBD2 (6 bases). The sequence came from a human donor with common variable immunodeficiency. The CDR3 bases that were read are TGTGCCAGCAGCCCAAATGGAGGGTCCTACGAG. It yields the protein CASSPNGGSYE. The entire CDR3 reads CASSPNGGSYEQYF.